This TCR beta chain was captured in a study of T cells in Graves' hyperthyroidism and ophthalmopathy. Regions amplified from RNA transcripts were the TCR beta CDR3 regions. During a first-round RT-PCR of the TCR CDR3, the HTBI primer set was used. Via MiXCR, TCRdb re-called the multiplex PCR reads, giving one row per CDR3 protein. The data hold around 340,000 distinct CDR3 sequences, with 16% observed a single time. Graves' hyperthyroidism showing no ophthalmopathy progression within 18 months was considered stable. This clonotype was recorded at least ten times. The sequenced sample consisted of blood. This clonotype was sampled from a man aged 25 to 40 with Graves' hyperthyroidism.

The CDR3 protein is CASSFAAVKLLTTRQETQYF. The CDR3 bases are TGTGCCAGCAGTTTCGCTGCGGTGAAACTTCTGACGACAAGGCAAGAGACCCAGTACTTC. The J gene is TRBJ2-5, the V gene TRBV28; D is uncertain. Germline V lookup: CDR1 MDHEN, CDR2 SYDVKM. CDR3 length: 20 residues. V lost 3 bases to trimming and J lost 2 bases, with 28 bases between them.